This is a list of T cell receptor beta chains from one sample in a study of T-cell reconstitution after alpha-beta-depleted transplantation in children. TCRdb passed the PCR reads through MiXCR, listing each CDR3 protein once. This table holds 500,000 to 650,000 distinct CDR3 sequences, approximately 13% found once. The specimen comprised PBMCs, mostly from graft donor cells, sampled 360 days after TCRalphabeta/CD19-depleted stem cell transplant. The source is a male patient younger than 18 who had a stem cell transplant for acute myeloid leukemia, so the T cells may come from the graft donor. The CDR3 runs from the conserved cysteine through the conserved F or W. A D gene is named only where the DNA matches it firmly. Size is omitted from some rows. Given values are once, few, many or a class for expanded clones.

v_gene,j_gene,abundance,d_gene,len,CDR3nt,CDR3aa
TRBV6-1,TRBJ2-7,many,TRBD2,15,TGTGCCAGCAGTCCTAGCGGGAGGGTCGGCTACGAGCAGTACTTC,CASSPSGRVGYEQYF
TRBV29-1,TRBJ2-1,few,TRBD2,14,TGCAGCTATCGGACTAGCGGGAGAGTGAATGAGCAGTTCTTC,CSYRTSGRVNEQFF
TRBV20-1,TRBJ2-3,few,NA,15,TGCAGTGCTAATTTTCGGCGGTTTAGCACAGATACGCAGTATTTT,CSANFRRFSTDTQYF
TRBV5-1,TRBJ2-5,NA,NA,14,TGCGCCAGCAGCTTGGCCGGGTCATCGGTGACCCAGTACTTC,CASSLAGSSVTQYF
TRBV7-8,TRBJ2-2,few,TRBD2,17,TGTGCCAGCAGCTTAGCGCATCCTAGCGGGAGTACCGGGGAGCTGTTTTTT,CASSLAHPSGSTGELFF
TRBV14,TRBJ2-1,NA,TRBD2,14,TGTGCCAGCAGACCTACTAGCGGCGGCAATGAGCAGTTCTTC,CASRPTSGGNEQFF
TRBV6-6,TRBJ2-1,NA,NA,13,TGTGCCAGCAGTTGGACGGAATACAATGAGCAGTTCTTC,CASSWTEYNEQFF
TRBV29-1,TRBJ1-1,many,TRBD1,14,TGCAGCGTTGATGAGACAGGGGTAAACTCTGAAGCTTTCTTT,CSVDETGVNSEAFF
TRBV20-1,TRBJ2-1,NA,TRBD1,19,TGCAGTGCTAGCGGTTGGCGCGCTATTAACAGGGGCTATCTCAATGAGCAGTTCTTC,CSASGWRAINRGYLNEQFF
TRBV12-3/TRBV12-4,TRBJ2-7,many,NA,12,TGTGCCAGCAGTCCGGTGGGTTACGAGCAGTACTTC,CASSPVGYEQYF
TRBV18,TRBJ2-5,NA,NA,13,TGTGCCAGCTCACCGCTTCGGAAAGAGACCCAGTACTTC,CASSPLRKETQYF
TRBV6-2/TRBV6-3,TRBJ2-6,NA,NA,17,TGTGCCAGCAGTTACTCGCCAAGACCCTCTGGGGCCAACGTCCTGACTTTC,CASSYSPRPSGANVLTF
TRBV19,TRBJ1-2,few,NA,14,TGTGCCAGTAGTCACGGGACCCGAGGGAGTGGCTACACCTTC,CASSHGTRGSGYTF
TRBV7-3,TRBJ2-5,few,TRBD1,15,TGTGCCAGCAGCAAGCTTGACAGGGTTTTCGAGACCCAGTACTTC,CASSKLDRVFETQYF
TRBV28,TRBJ1-1,few,TRBD1,14,TGTGCCAGCAGAAAGAGGGGGCGTATCACTGAAGCTTTCTTT,CASRKRGRITEAFF
TRBV9,TRBJ2-1,many,NA,15,TGTGCCAGCACTTCACTAGCACAAGGGTACAATGAGCAGTTCTTC,CASTSLAQGYNEQFF
TRBV12-3/TRBV12-4,TRBJ2-7,few,NA,14,TGTGCCAGCAGTTGGTACCAGGGTGGGGACGAGCAGTACTTC,CASSWYQGGDEQYF
TRBV3-1,TRBJ2-2,many,NA,14,TGTGCCAGCAGACACGTAAGCTACACCGGGGAGCTGTTTTTT,CASRHVSYTGELFF
TRBV28,TRBJ1-5,few,TRBD1,15,TGTGCCAGCAGTTTATACAGGGGCAGCAATCAGCCCCAGCATTTT,CASSLYRGSNQPQHF
TRBV11-2,TRBJ1-2,NA,NA,18,TGTGCCAGCAGCCTCATGACCTTAAGGGGGGGACGGCCCTATGGCTACACCTTC,CASSLMTLRGGRPYGYTF
TRBV28,TRBJ2-7,few,TRBD2,14,TGTGCCAGCAGTTTATTAGCGGGAGAGCGCGAGCAGTACTTC,CASSLLAGEREQYF
TRBV3-1,TRBJ2-5,NA,TRBD2,15,TGTGCCAGCAGCCGTGGACTAGCGGGAGTAGGGACCCAGTACTTC,CASSRGLAGVGTQYF
TRBV11-2,TRBJ2-1,few,TRBD2,18,TGTGCCAGCAGCTTAGGGACTAGCGGGCTAAGCTCCTACAATGAGCAGTTCTTC,CASSLGTSGLSSYNEQFF
TRBV4-3,TRBJ2-7,NA,TRBD1,14,TGCGCCAGCCGACCTGGGACAGAGTCCTACGAGCAGTACTTC,CASRPGTESYEQYF
TRBV6-2/TRBV6-3,TRBJ2-2,few,NA,14,TGTGCCAGCAACCTCCTAAGGGGAGCCGGGGAGCTGTTTTTT,CASNLLRGAGELFF
TRBV2,TRBJ2-1,few,TRBD2,15,TGTGCCAGCAGTGAGGTTGCGGGAGCGATTGGTGAGCAGTTCTTC,CASSEVAGAIGEQFF
TRBV28,TRBJ1-1,few,TRBD1,14,TGTGCCAGCAGGTGGGACAGGAGTTACACTGAAGCTTTCTTT,CASRWDRSYTEAFF
TRBV9,TRBJ2-7,many,TRBD2,15,TGTGCCAGCAGCGTAGCAGCGGGAGTTCCGGTCGAGCAGTACTTC,CASSVAAGVPVEQYF
TRBV5-4,TRBJ2-7,few,NA,11,TGTGCCAGCAGCGAGAGGACAGAGCAGTACTTC,CASSERTEQYF
TRBV12-3/TRBV12-4,TRBJ1-3,many,NA,15,TGTGCCAGCAGTTTAGGGGGGGGTGGCGGAAACACCATATATTTT,CASSLGGGGGNTIYF
TRBV5-1,TRBJ2-7,NA,TRBD2,14,TGCGCCAGCAGCTTTATGGCGGGAGGAAACGAGCAGTACTTC,CASSFMAGGNEQYF
TRBV5-1,TRBJ2-1,many,TRBD2,13,TGCGCCAGCAACCGTGTAGCGGGAGAGTTTCCGTTCTTC,CASNRVAGEFPFF
TRBV2,TRBJ2-1,few,NA,15,TGTGCCAGCTCGGAAAGGGTGGGGGGCTACAATGAGCAGTTCTTC,CASSERVGGYNEQFF
TRBV7-3,TRBJ2-1,NA,NA,13,TGTGCCAGCAGCTTACTCGGGGTCAATGAGCAGTTCTTC,CASSLLGVNEQFF
TRBV5-1,TRBJ2-7,few,NA,14,TGCGCCAGCAGCTTGGGTCTAGTGCCCTACGAGCAGTACTTC,CASSLGLVPYEQYF
TRBV20-1,TRBJ2-1,few,TRBD2,15,TGCAGTGCTAGCGACATAGCGGGAACGAACAATGAGCAGTTCTTC,CSASDIAGTNNEQFF